This entry features one TCR beta chain sequence. Its specificity is unknown. Sequencing was performed with immunoSEQ multiplex PCR; in TCRdb, only in-frame clones are kept and a portion is missing. The sample yields approximately 90,000 clones, under 95% seen once. The nonmyeloablative bone marrow transplants came from related graft donors, with transient mixed chimerism. These data belong to a study of Tregs in tolerant kidney transplant recipients. General observations from the study: Expanding Tregs on activated donor B cells appeared to best identify donor-specific TCRbeta clones.

Sequencing was performed on CD4+ T cells from blood (PBMCs), taken 12 months after the transplant. This sequence originates from a human patient who received a combined kidney and bone marrow transplant. The graft donor may be the source of some T cells.

The CDR3 coding sequence is TGTGCCAGCTCACCAATCCAGTCCAACAGGCAGCCCCAGCATTTT. This encodes CASSPIQSNRQPQHF. The V gene is TRBV18, the J gene TRBJ1-5, with TRBD1 as a possible D gene (5 bases). Germline-derived CDR1 and CDR2 are KGHSH and LQKENI. The length of the CDR3 is 15 residues. V was shortened by 2 bases and J by 7 bases, with 15 bases between the two germline ends.